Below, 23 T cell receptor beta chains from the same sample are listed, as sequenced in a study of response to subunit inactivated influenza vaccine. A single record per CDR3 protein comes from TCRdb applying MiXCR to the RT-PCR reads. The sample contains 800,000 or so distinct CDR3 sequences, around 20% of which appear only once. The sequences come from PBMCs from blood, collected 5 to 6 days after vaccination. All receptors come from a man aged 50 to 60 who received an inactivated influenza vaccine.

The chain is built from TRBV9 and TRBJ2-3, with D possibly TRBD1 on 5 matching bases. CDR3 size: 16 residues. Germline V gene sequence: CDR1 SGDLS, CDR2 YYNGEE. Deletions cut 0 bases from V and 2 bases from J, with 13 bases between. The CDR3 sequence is CASSVGAGRPTDTQYF. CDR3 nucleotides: TGTGCCAGCAGCGTAGGGGCAGGGCGACCCACAGATACGCAGTATTTT.

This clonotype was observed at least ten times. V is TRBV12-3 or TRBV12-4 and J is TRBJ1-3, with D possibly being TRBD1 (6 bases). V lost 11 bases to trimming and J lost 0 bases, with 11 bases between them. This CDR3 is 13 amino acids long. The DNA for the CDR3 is TGTGCCCTGGCCAGGGGCTCTGGAAACACCATATATTTT. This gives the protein CALARGSGNTIYF.

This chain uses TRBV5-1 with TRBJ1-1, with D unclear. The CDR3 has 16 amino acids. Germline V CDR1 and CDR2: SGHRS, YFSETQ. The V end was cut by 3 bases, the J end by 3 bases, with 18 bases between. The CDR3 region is CASSSHSGWPDTEAFF. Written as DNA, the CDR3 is TGCGCCAGCAGCTCCCACTCGGGGTGGCCTGACACTGAAGCTTTCTTT.

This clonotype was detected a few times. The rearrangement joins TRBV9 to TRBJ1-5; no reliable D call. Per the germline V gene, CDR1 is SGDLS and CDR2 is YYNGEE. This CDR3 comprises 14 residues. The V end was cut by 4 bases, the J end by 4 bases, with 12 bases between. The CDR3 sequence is CASSPGPRNQPQHF. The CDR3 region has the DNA TGTGCCAGCAGCCCCGGGCCCCGTAATCAGCCCCAGCATTTT.

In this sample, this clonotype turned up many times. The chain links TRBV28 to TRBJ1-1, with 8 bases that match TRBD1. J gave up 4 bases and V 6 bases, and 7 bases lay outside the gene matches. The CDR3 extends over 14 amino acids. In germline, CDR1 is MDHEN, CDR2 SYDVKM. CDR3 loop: CASSLTGASTEAFF. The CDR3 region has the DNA TGTGCCAGCAGCTTGACAGGGGCCTCCACTGAAGCTTTCTTT.

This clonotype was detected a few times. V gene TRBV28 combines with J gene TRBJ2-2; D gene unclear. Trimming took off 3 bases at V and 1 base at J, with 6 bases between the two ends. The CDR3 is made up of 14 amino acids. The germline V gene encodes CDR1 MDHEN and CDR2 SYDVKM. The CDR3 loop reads CASSFPVNTGELFF. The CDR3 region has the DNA TGTGCCAGCAGTTTCCCGGTGAACACCGGGGAGCTGTTTTTT.

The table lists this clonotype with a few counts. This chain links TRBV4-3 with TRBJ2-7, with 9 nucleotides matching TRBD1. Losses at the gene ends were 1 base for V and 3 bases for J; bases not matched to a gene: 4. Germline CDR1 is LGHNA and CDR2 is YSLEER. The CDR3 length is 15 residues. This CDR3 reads CASSQAGTGNYEQYF. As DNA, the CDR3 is TGCGCCAGCAGCCAAGCCGGGACAGGGAACTACGAGCAGTACTTC.

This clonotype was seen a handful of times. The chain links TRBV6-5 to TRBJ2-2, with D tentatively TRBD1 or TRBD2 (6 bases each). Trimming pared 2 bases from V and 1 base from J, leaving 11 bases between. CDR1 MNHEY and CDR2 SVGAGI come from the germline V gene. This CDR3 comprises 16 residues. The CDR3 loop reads CASSYGGGVNTGELFF. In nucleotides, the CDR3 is TGTGCCAGCAGTTACGGGGGCGGGGTGAACACCGGGGAGCTGTTTTTT.

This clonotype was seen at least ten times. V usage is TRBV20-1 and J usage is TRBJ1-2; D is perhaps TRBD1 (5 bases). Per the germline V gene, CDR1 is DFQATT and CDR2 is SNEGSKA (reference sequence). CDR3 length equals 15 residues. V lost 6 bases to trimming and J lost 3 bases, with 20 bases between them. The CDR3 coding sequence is TGCAGTGCAACCATCGTGAGACAGAGGTACTATGGCTACACCTTC. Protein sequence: CSATIVRQRYYGYTF.

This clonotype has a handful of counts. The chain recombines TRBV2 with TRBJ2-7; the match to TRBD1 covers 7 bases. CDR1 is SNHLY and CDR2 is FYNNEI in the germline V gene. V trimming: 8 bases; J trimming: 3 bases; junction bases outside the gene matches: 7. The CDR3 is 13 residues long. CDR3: CASGTDAFYEQYF. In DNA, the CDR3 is TGTGCCAGCGGGACAGACGCTTTCTACGAGCAGTACTTC.

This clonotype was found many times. The CDR3 spells CASSLGAADTQYF. The CDR3 DNA sequence: TGTGCCAGCAGTTTAGGGGCGGCAGATACGCAGTATTTT. This sequence joins TRBV12-3 or TRBV12-4 and TRBJ2-3, with D unresolved. The ends were cut back, 1 base at V and 4 bases at J, with 6 bases in the middle. The CDR3 extends over 13 amino acids.

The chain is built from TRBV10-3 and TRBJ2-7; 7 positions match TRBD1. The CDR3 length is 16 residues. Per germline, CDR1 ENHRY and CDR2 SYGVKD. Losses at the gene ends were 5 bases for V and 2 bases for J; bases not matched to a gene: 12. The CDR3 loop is CAISMTITGQPYEQYF. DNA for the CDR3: TGTGCCATCAGTATGACAATCACGGGACAGCCCTACGAGCAGTACTTC.

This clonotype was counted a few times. For the CDR3, the DNA is TGCAGCGTTGCTCGCCAGGGGGATTACGAGCAGTACTTC. The encoded protein is CSVARQGDYEQYF. The rearrangement links TRBV29-1 to TRBJ2-7, with 7 bases identical to TRBD1. CDR3 length: 13 residues. Germline V gives CDR1 SQVTM, CDR2 ANQGSEA. The V and J ends lost 4 bases and 4 bases, in that order; junction bases with no gene match: 7.

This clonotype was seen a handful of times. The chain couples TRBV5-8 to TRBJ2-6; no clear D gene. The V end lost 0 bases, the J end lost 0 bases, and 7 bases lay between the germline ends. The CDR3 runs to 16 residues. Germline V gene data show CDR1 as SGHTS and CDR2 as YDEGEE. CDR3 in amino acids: CASSLGQVSGANVLTF. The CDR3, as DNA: TGTGCCAGCAGCTTGGGGCAGGTCTCTGGGGCCAACGTCCTGACTTTC.

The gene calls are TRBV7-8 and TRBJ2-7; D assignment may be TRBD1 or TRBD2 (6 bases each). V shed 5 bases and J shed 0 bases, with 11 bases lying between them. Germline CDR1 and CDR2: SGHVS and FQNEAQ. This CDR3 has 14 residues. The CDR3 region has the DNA TGTGCCAGCAGCCACGGGGGCAGCTCCTACGAGCAGTACTTC. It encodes CASSHGGSSYEQYF.

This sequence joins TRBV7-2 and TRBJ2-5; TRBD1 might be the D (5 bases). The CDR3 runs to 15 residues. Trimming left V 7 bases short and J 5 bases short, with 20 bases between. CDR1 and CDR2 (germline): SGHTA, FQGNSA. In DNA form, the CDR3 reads TGTGCCAGCACCCTTTTAACCGACAGTCGTGAGACCCAGTACTTC. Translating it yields CASTLLTDSRETQYF.

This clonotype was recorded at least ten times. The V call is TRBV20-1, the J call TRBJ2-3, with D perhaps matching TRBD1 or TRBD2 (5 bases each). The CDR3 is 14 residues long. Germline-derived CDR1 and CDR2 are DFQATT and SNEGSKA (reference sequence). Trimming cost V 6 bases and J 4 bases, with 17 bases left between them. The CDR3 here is CSAAKLGEADTQYF. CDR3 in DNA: TGCAGTGCCGCTAAGCTGGGGGAAGCAGATACGCAGTATTTT.

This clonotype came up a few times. Written as DNA, the CDR3 is TGCGCCAGCAGCTTTAGTTCTAACGAGCAGTACTTC. Its protein product is CASSFSSNEQYF. The chain uses TRBV5-1 and TRBJ2-7, with no clear D. Per the germline V gene, CDR1 is SGHRS and CDR2 is YFSETQ. Trimming stripped 2 bases from V and 5 bases from J, with 8 bases between. The CDR3 is 12 residues long.

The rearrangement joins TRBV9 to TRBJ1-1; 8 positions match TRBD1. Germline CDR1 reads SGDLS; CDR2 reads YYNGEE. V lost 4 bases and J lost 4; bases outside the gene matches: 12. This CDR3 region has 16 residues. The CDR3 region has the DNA TGTGCCAGCAGCCTAAGCCCCCACAGGGGGGGCACTGAAGCTTTCTTT. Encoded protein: CASSLSPHRGGTEAFF. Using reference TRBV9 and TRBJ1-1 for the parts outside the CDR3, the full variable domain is DSGVTQTPKHLITATGQRVTLRCSPRSGDLSVYWYQQSLDQGLQFLIQYYNGEERAKGNILERFSAQQFPDLHSELNLSSLELGDSALYFCASSLSPHRGGTEAFFGQGTRLTVV.

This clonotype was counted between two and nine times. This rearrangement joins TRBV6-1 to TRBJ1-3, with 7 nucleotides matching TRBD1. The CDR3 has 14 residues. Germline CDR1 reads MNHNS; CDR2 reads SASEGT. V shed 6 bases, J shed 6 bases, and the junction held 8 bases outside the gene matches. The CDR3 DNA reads TGTGCCAGCAGACAAGGACAGGCTCCAAACACCATATATTTT. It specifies CASRQGQAPNTIYF.

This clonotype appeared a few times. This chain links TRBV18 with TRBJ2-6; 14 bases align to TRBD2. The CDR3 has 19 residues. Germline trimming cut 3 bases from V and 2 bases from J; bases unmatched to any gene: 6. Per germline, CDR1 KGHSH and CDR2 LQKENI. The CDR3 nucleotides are TGTGCCAGCTCACCCTTCTGGACTAGCGGGGGGCCTGGGGCCAACGTCCTGACTTTC. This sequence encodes CASSPFWTSGGPGANVLTF.

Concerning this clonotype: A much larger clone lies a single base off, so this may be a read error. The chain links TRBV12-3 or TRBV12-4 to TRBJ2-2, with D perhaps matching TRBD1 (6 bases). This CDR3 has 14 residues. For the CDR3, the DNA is TGTGCCAGCAGTTTTGGACAGAACACCGAGGAGCTGTTTTTT. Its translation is CASSFGQNTEELFF.

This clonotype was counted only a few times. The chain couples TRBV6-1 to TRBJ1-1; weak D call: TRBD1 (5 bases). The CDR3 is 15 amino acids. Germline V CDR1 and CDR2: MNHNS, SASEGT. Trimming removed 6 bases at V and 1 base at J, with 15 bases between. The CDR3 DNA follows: TGTGCCAGCAGGAGGCTGGTAGGGGCGAACACTGAAGCTTTCTTT. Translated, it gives CASRRLVGANTEAFF.